These 31 T cell receptor beta chains share one sample of origin, sequenced in a study of CD8 T cells in ankylosing spondylitis. TCRdb used MiXCR to reprocess the 5' RACE reads, holding one entry per CDR3 protein. The data hold approximately 340,000 distinct CDR3 sequences, with 14% to 15% observed a single time. The sequenced sample was blood, either unsorted or a sorted T cell fraction (not recorded which). Receptors were obtained from a male donor with ankylosing spondylitis or in good health (not recorded which).

The sample holds a few counts of this clonotype. V is TRBV5-6 and J is TRBJ1-2; 8 bases line up with TRBD1. J lost 8 bases, V lost 3 bases, and 15 bases had no gene match. Germline V CDR1 and CDR2: SGHDT, YYEEEE. CDR3 length: 16 amino acids. The CDR3 protein is CASSYRDRPSFGGYTF. Written as DNA, the CDR3 is TGTGCCAGCAGCTACCGGGACAGGCCCTCTTTTGGGGGCTACACCTTC.

This clonotype was counted only a few times. The chain couples TRBV7-2 to TRBJ2-3; the match to TRBD2 covers 7 bases. CDR3 length equals 17 residues. Germline values: CDR1 SGHTA, CDR2 FQGNSA. Trimming took 5 bases from V and 3 from J; bases not matched to a gene: 14. This CDR3 reads CASSPALFYGGTDTQYF. In DNA, the CDR3 is TGTGCCAGCAGCCCCGCCCTTTTCTACGGGGGGACAGATACGCAGTATTTT.

In its sample, this clonotype was seen many times. The chain employs TRBV5-1 and TRBJ2-7; TRBD1 matches at 7 bases. CDR3 length: 15 amino acids. The junction had 11 bases not matched to a gene; V was cut back by 4 bases and J by 4 bases. The germline CDR1 and CDR2 sequences are SGHRS and YFSETQ. CDR3 sequence reads: CASSIISGTAYEQYF. The DNA of the CDR3 is TGCGCCAGCAGCATTATTTCCGGGACAGCATACGAGCAGTACTTC.

The chain couples TRBV20-1 to TRBJ2-1; 13 bases align to TRBD2. Germline V gene lookup returns CDR1 DFQATT and CDR2 SNEGSKA (reference sequence). The CDR3 runs 13 residues. V was clipped by 3 bases and J by 12 bases; unmatched bases: 5. CDR3 protein: CSARPGLAGRQFF. The DNA for the CDR3 is TGCAGTGCTAGGCCGGGACTAGCGGGAAGGCAGTTCTTC.

This clonotype was found many times. The chain uses TRBV29-1 and TRBJ2-7; D may be TRBD1 (6 bases). Germline values: CDR1 SQVTM, CDR2 ANQGSEA. V dropped 4 bases and J dropped 2 bases, with 9 bases sitting between them. The CDR3 length is 12 residues. CDR3 amino acids: CSVGQDTYEQYF. The CDR3 DNA is TGCAGCGTTGGACAGGATACCTACGAGCAGTACTTC.

Regarding this clonotype: One junction end does not reproduce the germline sequence, and a read error may be involved. The chain couples TRBV2 to TRBJ2-5; D is perhaps TRBD2 (5 bases). Per the germline V gene, CDR1 is SNHLY and CDR2 is FYNNEI. This CDR3 contains 12 residues. CDR3 residues: CASTEGRKTQYF. The CDR3 DNA sequence: TGTGCCAGCACTGAAGGGAGAAAGACCCAGTACTTC.

This clonotype has only a few counts. The chain has TRBV7-9 and TRBJ1-2; no clear D gene. Trimming stripped 1 base from V and 9 bases from J, with 9 bases between. Germline lookup yields CDR1 SEHNR and CDR2 FQNEAQ (reference sequence). The CDR3 spans 12 residues. The CDR3 DNA follows: TGTGCCAGCAGCTTAGGCCCAGAGAGCTACACCTTC. The encoded protein is CASSLGPESYTF.

The chain uses TRBV20-1 and TRBJ2-5; TRBD2 might be the D (5 bases). V gave up 6 bases and J gave up 4 bases, with 12 bases separating them. This CDR3 region has 12 residues. CDR1 and CDR2 (germline): DFQATT, SNEGSKA (reference sequence). The CDR3 is CSASQEAETQYF. The CDR3 nucleotides are TGCAGTGCCAGCCAGGAGGCAGAGACCCAGTACTTC.

This clonotype was seen ten or more times. This sequence joins TRBV5-1 and TRBJ1-4; D call uncertain. Germline V lookup: CDR1 SGHRS, CDR2 YFSETQ. With 0 bases removed from V and 5 bases from J, the gap between germline ends came to 8 bases. The CDR3 has 14 amino acids. The chain's CDR3 is CASSLEGYNEKLFF. As DNA, the CDR3 is TGCGCCAGCAGCTTGGAGGGATACAATGAAAAACTGTTTTTT.

This clonotype showed up just a few times. The V and J genes are TRBV12-3 or TRBV12-4 and TRBJ2-1; 7 bases fit TRBD2. With V trimmed by 0 bases and J by 7 bases, 6 bases remained unmatched. The CDR3 totals 15 residues. The CDR3 DNA is TGTGCCAGCAGTTTAGCGGGAGGGCATGGGAATGAGCAGTTCTTC. Translation gives CASSLAGGHGNEQFF.

This clonotype has more than one count but fewer than ten. The chain is built from TRBV3-1 and TRBJ2-2; TRBD1 matches at 7 bases. This CDR3 is 17 amino acids long. V lost 4 bases, J lost 6 bases, and 14 bases stayed unmatched. CDR1 is LGHDT and CDR2 is YNNKEL in the germline V gene (reference sequence). The DNA of the CDR3 is TGTGCCAGCAGCCCCTTTAAACGGACAGGTGGCTCCGGGGAGCTGTTTTTT. Protein: CASSPFKRTGGSGELFF.

This clonotype was observed a handful of times. Compared with germline, one end of the junction differs, possibly owing to a read error. The J gene is TRBJ2-3, the V gene TRBV4-2, with 9 bases aligning to TRBD2. Germline loops: CDR1 LGHNA, CDR2 YNFKEQ. This CDR3 spans 16 amino acids. CDR3 bases: TGTGCCAGCAGCCAAGACTCGCGGGGGGGCACAAATACGCAGTATTTT. Translated, it gives CASSQDSRGGTNTQYF.

The chain joins TRBV2 to TRBJ2-3; the match to TRBD2 covers 8 bases. The V gene's germline CDR1 is SNHLY and CDR2 FYNNEI. V shed 0 bases and J 10 bases; nucleotides not matched to a gene: 12. The CDR3 is 16 amino acids. The CDR3 spells CASSEAPSGSQSAQYF. CDR3 sequence (DNA): TGTGCCAGCAGTGAAGCGCCTAGCGGGTCACAGTCCGCGCAGTATTTT. The variable domain in full, completed from reference TRBV2 and TRBJ2-3, reads EPEVTQTPSHQVTQMGQEVILRCVPISNHLYFYWYRQILGQKVEFLVSFYNNEISEKSEIFDDQFSVERPDGSNFTLKIRSTKLEDSAMYFCASSEAPSGSQSAQYFGPGTRLTVL.

The V gene is TRBV7-6, the J gene TRBJ2-7, with 10 nucleotides matching TRBD2. The CDR3 contains 16 residues. Germline trimming cut 8 bases from V and 2 bases from J; bases unmatched to any gene: 12. Germline V gene lookup returns CDR1 SGHVS and CDR2 FNYEAQ. The CDR3 bases are TGTGCCAGCGGGAGGCTAGCGGGAGACAGCGCCTACGAGCAGTACTTC. Its protein is CASGRLAGDSAYEQYF.

This clonotype was counted at least ten times. The chain is built from TRBV3-1 and TRBJ2-5; 7 positions match TRBD2. The CDR3 runs 15 residues. V shed 11 bases and J 0 bases; nucleotides not matched to a gene: 12. Looked up from germline, CDR1 is LGHDT and CDR2 is YNNKEL (reference sequence). CDR3 loop: CAFAATLAYQETQYF. In DNA, the CDR3 is TGTGCCTTCGCCGCCACACTAGCGTACCAAGAGACCCAGTACTTC.

In the case of this clonotype: One junction end does not reproduce the germline sequence, and a read error may be involved. V is TRBV12-3 or TRBV12-4 and J is TRBJ2-3; 8 bases fit TRBD2. This CDR3 is built from 17 residues. The chain's CDR3 is CASSLKAGGRRGDTKYF. As DNA, the CDR3 is TGTGCCAGCAGTTTAAAGGCGGGGGGCAGGCGCGGAGATACGAAGTATTTT.

The chain joins TRBV5-1 to TRBJ2-5, with D unclear. Germline assignment: CDR1 SGHRS and CDR2 YFSETQ. V was trimmed by 5 bases and J by 5 bases, leaving 10 bases between them. The CDR3 totals 12 residues. CDR3 residues: CASRVEQETQYF. The CDR3 nucleotides read TGCGCCAGCAGGGTAGAGCAGGAGACCCAGTACTTC. Complete variable domain (other parts from reference TRBV5-1 and TRBJ2-5): KAGVTQTPRYLIKTRGQQVTLSCSPISGHRSVSWYQQTPGQGLQFLFEYFSETQRNKGNFPGRFSGRQFSNSRSEMNVSTLELGDSALYLCASRVEQETQYFGPGTRLLVL.

The sample holds a few counts of this clonotype. This chain uses TRBV10-2 with TRBJ1-3, with 9 bases fitting TRBD1. Germline-derived CDR1 and CDR2 are WSHSY and SAAADI. CDR3 size: 14 residues. V lost 4 bases and J lost 4; bases outside the gene matches: 2. The CDR3 sequence is CASSATGGGNTIYF. CDR3 coding DNA: TGCGCCAGCAGTGCGACAGGGGGGGGAAACACCATATATTTT.

There are a few counts of this clonotype. V gene TRBV21-1 combines with J gene TRBJ2-7; the DNA was not used to check the table's D call, TRBD1. TRBV21-1 is noted as a pseudogene. This CDR3 contains 16 residues. The CDR3: CASSKWAWDSSYEQYF. The CDR3 DNA sequence: TGTGCCAGCAGCAAATGGGCATGGGACAGCTCCTACGAGCAGTACTTC.

This clonotype was counted between two and nine times. This rearrangement joins TRBV20-1 to TRBJ1-1, with a tentative D call TRBD1 (5 bases). The CDR3 totals 13 residues. V was clipped by 6 bases and J by 4 bases, with 15 bases between them. Germline V lookup: CDR1 DFQATT, CDR2 SNEGSKA (reference sequence). The CDR3 DNA sequence: TGCAGTGCCAACCGGGGCCCAGGCACTGAAGCTTTCTTT. Translating it yields CSANRGPGTEAFF.

The chain couples TRBV4-1 to TRBJ2-3; 9 bases line up with TRBD1. Per the germline V gene, CDR1 is MGHRA and CDR2 is YSYEKL. CDR3 length equals 17 residues. The ends lost 0 bases at V and 4 bases at J; junction bases unmatched: 8. The CDR3 sequence: CASSQDLAGTGPDTQYF. As DNA, the CDR3 is TGCGCCAGCAGCCAAGATTTGGCCGGGACAGGGCCAGATACGCAGTATTTT.

This clonotype showed up many times. The V and J genes are TRBV29-1 and TRBJ2-3; 11 bases map to TRBD1. The CDR3 totals 13 residues. Germline V gene data show CDR1 as SQVTM and CDR2 as ANQGSEA. The ends lost 5 bases at V and 7 bases at J; junction bases unmatched: 5. The CDR3 is CSVIGQGANTQYF. The CDR3 coding sequence is TGCAGCGTTATCGGACAGGGGGCAAATACGCAGTATTTT.

This rearrangement joins TRBV5-1 to TRBJ2-5; D gene uncertain. The CDR3 is 12 residues long. Germline assignment: CDR1 SGHRS and CDR2 YFSETQ. Trimming removed 2 bases at V and 5 bases at J, with 7 bases between. The CDR3 loop reads CASSFDWETQYF. CDR3 nucleotides: TGCGCCAGCAGCTTCGACTGGGAGACCCAGTACTTC.

This clonotype was seen more than once but under ten times. V and J are TRBV12-3 or TRBV12-4 and TRBJ2-1; D unclear. Deletions cut 3 bases from V and 7 bases from J, with 7 bases between. This CDR3 contains 12 residues. As DNA, the CDR3 is TGTGCCAGCAGTTTCGACCGGAATGAGCAGTTCTTC. Its translation is CASSFDRNEQFF.

The rearrangement links TRBV5-1 to TRBJ2-2; 13 bases align to TRBD2. CDR1 is SGHRS, CDR2 YFSETQ, per germline. This CDR3 has 17 residues. V shed 4 bases, J shed 5 bases, and the junction held 8 bases outside the gene matches. The CDR3 protein is CASSTGLAGVGTGELFF. For the CDR3, the DNA is TGCGCCAGCAGCACCGGACTAGCGGGAGTCGGGACCGGGGAGCTGTTTTTT.

A note on this clonotype: A much larger clone lies one base from this, so it may be a read error. In DNA form, the CDR3 reads TGTGCCACCATGAGCAGAAAAAATGAGCAGTTCTTC. Translating gives CATMSRKNEQFF. The chain links TRBV24-1 to TRBJ2-1; D unresolved. Trimming stripped 8 bases from V and 7 bases from J, with 11 bases between. The CDR3 totals 12 residues. Germline V CDR1 and CDR2: KGHDR, SFDVKD.

This clonotype was observed a handful of times. The chain couples TRBV18 to TRBJ2-1; 11 bases fit TRBD2. CDR1 is KGHSH, CDR2 LQKENI, per germline. Trimming took 0 bases from V and 5 from J; bases not matched to a gene: 6. CDR3 length: 17 residues. CDR3 amino acids: CASSPPRATSGDNEQFF. CDR3 sequence (DNA): TGTGCCAGCTCACCACCTCGCGCGACTAGCGGGGACAATGAGCAGTTCTTC.

This clonotype was counted ten times or more. The germline gene is not matched at one end of the junction; a read error may be the cause. This sequence joins TRBV12-3 or TRBV12-4 and TRBJ1-1, with 9 positions matching TRBD1. CDR3 length equals 14 residues. CDR3 residues: CASSWTGANAEAFF. The CDR3 DNA reads as TGTGCCAGCAGTTGGACAGGGGCGAACGCTGAAGCTTTCTTT.

The sample holds a few counts of this clonotype. The chain employs TRBV12-3 or TRBV12-4 and TRBJ2-2; 7 nucleotides align to TRBD2. The ends lost 6 bases at V and 2 bases at J; junction bases unmatched: 6. The CDR3 is 15 residues long. The CDR3 sequence is CASRPPGLNTGELFF. In nucleotides, the CDR3 is TGTGCCAGCAGGCCCCCGGGACTAAACACCGGGGAGCTGTTTTTT.

The chain has TRBV29-1 and TRBJ2-2; TRBD2 matches at 7 bases. The V gene's germline CDR1 is SQVTM and CDR2 ANQGSEA. This CDR3 has 14 amino acids. The V and J ends lost 4 bases and 0 bases, in that order; junction bases with no gene match: 2. The CDR3 is CSVGGGPNTGELFF. The CDR3 bases are TGCAGCGTTGGGGGGGGTCCGAACACCGGGGAGCTGTTTTTT.

The V and J genes are TRBV6-1 and TRBJ2-1, with TRBD1 as a possible D gene (6 bases). The V end lost 3 bases, the J end lost 8 bases, and 26 bases lay between the germline ends. The CDR3 totals 18 residues. The germline V gene has CDR1 MNHNS and CDR2 SASEGT. The CDR3 loop reads CASSEPSPPGHRRDEQFF. CDR3 coding DNA: TGTGCCAGCAGTGAGCCATCTCCACCGGGACACCGTCGGGATGAGCAGTTCTTC.